This TCR beta chain appears in the sequencing data of a study of blood T cell repertoires in COVID-19. Data came from immunoSEQ multiplex PCR; TCRdb stores just in-frame clones and leaves some out. The sample includes more than 65,000 clones, roughly 78% of them seen just once. Germline CDR1 reads MDHEN; CDR2 reads SYDVKM. This CDR3 is 11 amino acids long. Trimming removed 3 bases from V and 7 bases from J, with 6 bases in between. The source material was peripheral blood. This clonotype was obtained from a human donor in a cohort sampled during active COVID-19. The genes are TRBV28 and TRBJ1-2; D uncertain. CDR3 DNA sequence: TGTGCCAGCAGTTTCCGGGGTGGCTACACCTTC. This sequence encodes CASSFRGGYTF.